These 19 T cell receptor beta chains were all obtained from the same sample, sequenced in a study of control samples from healthy donors and cancer patients. The protocol was immunoSEQ multiplex PCR, while the TCRdb copy is restricted to in-frame clones and leaves out a portion. Here the sample spans 75,000 to 90,000 clones, 70% to 90% being singletons. The sequencing input was blood. Source of these receptors: a woman aged 35 to 49 in good health.

V gene TRBV7-2 combines with J gene TRBJ1-1, with 8 bases aligning to TRBD1. Trimming at V came to 1 base and at J to 1 base, leaving 2 bases not matched to a gene. This CDR3 has 15 residues. Germline loops: CDR1 SGHTA, CDR2 FQGNSA. The CDR3 region has the DNA TGTGCCAGCAGCTTAGGCAGGGGGCGGAACACTGAAGCTTTCTTT. As protein: CASSLGRGRNTEAFF.

The chain carries TRBV30 and TRBJ2-5; TRBD2 might be the D (6 bases). CDR1 is GTSNPN, CDR2 SVGIG, per germline (reference sequence). The V gene lost 1 base and the J gene lost 5 bases, with 14 bases spanning the gap. This CDR3 spans 14 amino acids. The CDR3 DNA reads as TGTGCCTGGAGTGCCCTTACGCGGGGTGAGACCCAGTACTTC. Encoded protein: CAWSALTRGETQYF. Drawing the rest from reference TRBV30 and TRBJ2-5, the complete variable domain is SQTIHQWPATLVQPVGSPLSLECTVEGTSNPNLYWYRQAAGRGLQLLFYSVGIGQISSEVPQNLSASRPQDRQFILSSKKLLLSDSGFYLCAWSALTRGETQYFGPGTRLLVL.

On this clone: At one of its ends the junction is not consistent with the germline gene, which may arise from a read error. The V call is TRBV2, the J call TRBJ1-5; the match to TRBD1 covers 8 bases. The CDR3 contains 14 residues. The V gene's germline CDR1 is SNHLY and CDR2 FYNNEI. The DNA of the CDR3 is TGTGCCAGCCAGCGGGACAGGAGCAGTCAGCCCCAGCATTTT. The encoded protein is CASQRDRSSQPQHF.

The chain combines TRBV6-1 with TRBJ2-3; 7 bases fit TRBD2. The CDR3 extends over 18 amino acids. V was clipped by 2 bases and J by 6 bases; unmatched bases: 17. Germline V gene sequence: CDR1 MNHNS, CDR2 SASEGT. Written as DNA, the CDR3 is TGTGCCAGCAGTGAAAGTCTTTTCAGACTAGCCGGGGGGGATACGCAGTATTTT. Encoded protein: CASSESLFRLAGGDTQYF.

This clone was counted between two and nine times. The chain is built from TRBV30 and TRBJ2-1; a weak D match, TRBD2 (6 bases). The CDR3 totals 11 residues. Germline V CDR1 and CDR2: GTSNPN, SVGIG (reference sequence). V was shortened by 5 bases and J by 13 bases, with 15 bases between the two germline ends. CDR3 DNA sequence: TGTGCCTGGCTGGCGGGGCGAAATCAGTTCTTC. It yields the protein CAWLAGRNQFF.

The CDR3 loop reads CASSFGGGASYEQYF. DNA of the CDR3: TGTGCCAGCAGCTTCGGTGGGGGGGCTTCCTACGAGCAGTACTTC. The chain joins TRBV5-4 to TRBJ2-7; D may be TRBD2 (7 bases). V dropped 2 bases and J dropped 1 base, with 13 bases sitting between them. The CDR3 runs 15 residues. The germline V gene has CDR1 SGHNT and CDR2 YYREEE (reference sequence).

This clone was counted a single time. V usage is TRBV6-5 and J usage is TRBJ1-4; tentative D call: TRBD1 (6 bases). V was clipped by 5 bases and J by 10 bases, with 20 bases between them. The CDR3 runs to 15 residues. Germline V gene sequence: CDR1 MNHEY, CDR2 SVGAGI. Here the CDR3 DNA reads TGTGCCAGCAGTCAACCGGACAGAACCAACGGAAAACTGTTTTTT. It codes for CASSQPDRTNGKLFF.

This clone occurred a few times. The rearrangement joins TRBV18 to TRBJ2-3; no definite D call. CDR1 KGHSH and CDR2 LQKENI come from the germline V gene. V dropped 6 bases and J dropped 0 bases, with 13 bases sitting between them. The CDR3 runs to 15 residues. In DNA form, the CDR3 reads TGTGCCAGCTCCATCAAGACGGATAGCACAGATACGCAGTATTTT. As protein: CASSIKTDSTDTQYF.

The gene calls are TRBV3-1 (or the pseudogene TRBV3-2) and TRBJ2-7; D gene uncertain. The CDR3 extends over 13 amino acids. The V gene lost 0 bases and the J gene lost 2 bases, with 5 bases spanning the gap. Germline assignment: CDR1 LGHDT and CDR2 YNNKEL (reference sequence). In nucleotides, the CDR3 is TGTGCCAGCAGCCAAGATCGCGCCTACGAGCAGTACTTC. Its protein product is CASSQDRAYEQYF.

The V and J genes are TRBV7-2 and TRBJ2-7; the D is unclear. The CDR3 is 14 residues long. V was shortened by 4 bases and J by 0 bases, with 10 bases between the two germline ends. Germline V CDR1 and CDR2: SGHTA, FQGNSA. CDR3 nucleotides: TGTGCCAGCAGCTACGGACGTGGCTCCTACGAGCAGTACTTC. Translated, it gives CASSYGRGSYEQYF.

The chain combines TRBV6-2 or TRBV6-3 with TRBJ2-7; D remains ambiguous. Deletions cut 5 bases from V and 6 bases from J, with 14 bases between. Looked up from germline, CDR1 is MNHEY and CDR2 is SVGEGT. The CDR3 runs 13 residues. As DNA, the CDR3 is TGTGCCAGCAGTCGAAATGTCGGGTTCGAGCAGTACTTC. It yields the protein CASSRNVGFEQYF.

The rearrangement uses TRBV5-1 and TRBJ1-1, with D possibly matching TRBD1 (6 bases). Germline loops: CDR1 SGHRS, CDR2 YFSETQ. This CDR3 is built from 14 residues. Trimming removed 4 bases from V and 0 bases from J, with 10 bases in between. The CDR3 here is CASSHPGVNTEAFF. In nucleotides, the CDR3 is TGCGCCAGCAGCCATCCAGGGGTGAACACTGAAGCTTTCTTT.

This chain links TRBV6-2 or TRBV6-3 with TRBJ2-6, with 13 nucleotides matching TRBD2. The CDR3 sequence is 21 residues long. Germline V gene sequence: CDR1 MNHEY, CDR2 SVGEGT. V shed 5 bases and J 2 bases; nucleotides not matched to a gene: 15. The CDR3, as DNA: TGTGCCAGCAGTACGAAAACGGGTGAGACTAGCGGGGGGACTGGGGCCAACGTCCTGACTTTC. This gives the protein CASSTKTGETSGGTGANVLTF.

J is TRBJ1-4 and V is TRBV7-2; D unclear. In germline, CDR1 is SGHTA, CDR2 FQGNSA. This CDR3 contains 13 residues. Trimming took off 2 bases at V and 5 bases at J, with 6 bases between the two ends. CDR3 sequence (DNA): TGTGCCAGCAGCTTAATGAAAAATGAAAAACTGTTTTTT. The encoded protein is CASSLMKNEKLFF.

This clone was found once. V usage is TRBV19 and J usage is TRBJ1-5, with D hard to call. Looked up from germline, CDR1 is LNHDA and CDR2 is SQIVND (reference sequence). This CDR3 has 17 amino acids. Trimming pared 2 bases from V and 8 bases from J, leaving 22 bases between. DNA for the CDR3: TGTGCCAGTAGTATAAATTACCCCATTCGTGCAATCAAGCCCCAGCATTTT. Encoded protein: CASSINYPIRAIKPQHF.

The rearrangement links TRBV19 to TRBJ1-5; 8 bases fit TRBD1. The CDR3 extends over 15 amino acids. Germline trimming cut 4 bases from V and 6 bases from J; bases unmatched to any gene: 8. Germline V gene sequence: CDR1 LNHDA, CDR2 SQIVND (reference sequence). The CDR3, as DNA: TGTGCCAGTAGTACACCACAGGGGGATTCTCAGCCCCAGCATTTT. Translated, it gives CASSTPQGDSQPQHF.

CDR3 protein: CASSVMSSGANVLTF. For the CDR3, the DNA is TGTGCCAGCAGCGTCATGAGCTCTGGGGCCAACGTCCTGACTTTC. J is TRBJ2-6 and V is TRBV9; D unclear. Germline V gene data show CDR1 as SGDLS and CDR2 as YYNGEE. This CDR3 is built from 15 residues. V lost 2 bases and J lost 0, with 6 bases in between.

The chain is built from TRBV12-3 or TRBV12-4 and TRBJ2-7, with a possible D match to TRBD1 (5 bases). This CDR3 has 12 amino acids. With 3 bases removed from V and 6 bases from J, the gap between germline ends came to 9 bases. This chain's CDR3 is CASSFVRAEQYF. The CDR3, as DNA: TGTGCCAGCAGTTTCGTCAGGGCCGAGCAGTACTTC.

CDR3: CASSLGSSGGAHETQYF. The CDR3 bases are TGTGCCAGCAGCTTAGGGTCTAGCGGGGGGGCCCATGAGACCCAGTACTTC. The chain links TRBV7-9 to TRBJ2-5, with 12 bases matching TRBD2. Germline V lookup: CDR1 SEHNR, CDR2 FQNEAQ (reference sequence). Trimming removed 1 base from V and 5 bases from J; junction bases left unmatched: 8. The CDR3 extends over 17 amino acids.